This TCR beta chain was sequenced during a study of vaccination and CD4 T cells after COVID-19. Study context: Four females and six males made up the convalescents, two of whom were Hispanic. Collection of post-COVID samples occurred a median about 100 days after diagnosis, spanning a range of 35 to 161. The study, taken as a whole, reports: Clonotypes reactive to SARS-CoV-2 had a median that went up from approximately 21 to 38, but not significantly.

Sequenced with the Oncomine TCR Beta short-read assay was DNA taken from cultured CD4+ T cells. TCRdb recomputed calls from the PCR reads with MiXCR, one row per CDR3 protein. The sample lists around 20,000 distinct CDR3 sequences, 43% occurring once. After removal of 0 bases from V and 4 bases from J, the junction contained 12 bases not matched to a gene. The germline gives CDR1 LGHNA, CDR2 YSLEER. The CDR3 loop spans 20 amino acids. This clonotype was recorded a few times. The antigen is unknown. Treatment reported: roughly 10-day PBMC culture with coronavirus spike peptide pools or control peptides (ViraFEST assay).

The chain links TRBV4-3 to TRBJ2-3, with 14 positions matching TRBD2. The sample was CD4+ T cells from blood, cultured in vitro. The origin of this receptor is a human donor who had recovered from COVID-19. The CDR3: CASSQDLGLAGATRADTQYF. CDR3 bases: TGCGCCAGCAGCCAAGATCTGGGACTAGCGGGGGCCACCCGGGCAGATACGCAGTATTTT.